One sample yielded the 10 T cell receptor beta chains listed below, sequenced in a study of shared T cell receptors in the human thymus. Measured with immunoSEQ multiplex PCR; TCRdb has only the in-frame clones, and not every one. The table includes approximately 660,000 clones, approximately 90% detected once. This sample was also put to use in a study of human thymus T cells.

The source material was thymocytes. The source is a boy under three years old with a congenital heart defect.

This clone showed up just a few times. The chain carries TRBV2 and TRBJ2-1; 7 positions match TRBD2. CDR1 SNHLY and CDR2 FYNNEI come from the germline V gene. V shed 0 bases, J shed 4 bases, and the junction held 9 bases outside the gene matches. The CDR3 has 17 residues. The CDR3 nucleotides are TGTGCCAGCAGTGAAGCCAGTGCTAGCGGAAGATACAATGAGCAGTTCTTC. Its protein is CASSEASASGRYNEQFF.

CDR3 nucleotides: TGTGCCAGCTATCCGTCGGGAGGGTCGGAGACCCAGTACTTC. It translates to CASYPSGGSETQYF. The rearrangement uses TRBV27 and TRBJ2-5, with 8 nucleotides matching TRBD2. The CDR3 is 14 amino acids. Germline CDR1 reads MNHEY; CDR2 reads SMNVEV (reference sequence). V lost 8 bases to trimming and J lost 5 bases; unmatched junction nucleotides: 10.

V is TRBV5-6 and J is TRBJ2-5, with 8 bases aligning to TRBD2. CDR1 is SGHDT, CDR2 YYEEEE, per germline. The CDR3 spans 15 residues. V gave up 4 bases and J gave up 4 bases; unmatched junction bases: 9. The CDR3 is CASSPMTGGGETQYF. In nucleotides, the CDR3 is TGTGCCAGCAGCCCAATGACGGGGGGGGGAGAGACCCAGTACTTC. Based on the CDR3 plus reference TRBV5-6 and TRBJ2-5, the full variable domain is DAGVTQSPTHLIKTRGQQVTLRCSPKSGHDTVSWYQQALGQGPQFIFQYYEEEERQRGNFPDRFSGHQFPNYSSELNVNALLLGDSALYLCASSPMTGGGETQYFGPGTRLLVL.

V and J are TRBV6-1 and TRBJ2-5; 9 bases map to TRBD2. The CDR3 is 17 residues long. In germline, CDR1 is MNHNS, CDR2 SASEGT. The J segment lost 2 bases and the V segment lost 2 bases, leaving 9 bases of the junction unmatched. CDR3 sequence reads: CASSEWGKREAQETQYF. The CDR3 DNA reads TGTGCCAGCAGTGAATGGGGAAAGCGGGAGGCGCAAGAGACCCAGTACTTC.

The rearrangement links TRBV7-6 to TRBJ2-7; tentatively, D is TRBD2 (6 bases). There are 16 residues in the CDR3. Trimming stripped 5 bases from V and 3 bases from J, with 20 bases between. CDR1 and CDR2 from the germline V gene are SGHVS and FNYEAQ. In DNA, the CDR3 is TGTGCCAGCAGCGGCGTTCTGGGACTGGAGGTCTACGAGCAGTACTTC. This gives the protein CASSGVLGLEVYEQYF.

V and J are TRBV5-1 and TRBJ2-3, with TRBD2 matching over 9 bases. CDR1 and CDR2 (germline): SGHRS, YFSETQ. The V and J ends lost 4 bases and 4 bases, in that order; junction bases with no gene match: 10. The CDR3 has 16 amino acids. As DNA, the CDR3 is TGCGCCAGCAGCAACCGACTAGCGGAAGCAGCAGATACGCAGTATTTT. It translates to CASSNRLAEAADTQYF.

This rearrangement joins TRBV15 to TRBJ2-1, with D tentatively TRBD2 (5 bases). From germline, CDR1 is LNHNV and CDR2 YYDKDF (reference sequence). The CDR3 consists of 16 residues. V gave up 1 base and J gave up 4 bases, with 14 bases separating them. The CDR3 nucleotides read TGTGCCACCAGCAGAGGGACTCTTTCGTTGTACAATGAGCAGTTCTTC. Translating it yields CATSRGTLSLYNEQFF.

The CDR3 DNA is TGTGCCAGCAGCAAGGCCGAGGTCAAGGATCAGAGCTCTGGAAACACCATATATTTT. Protein sequence: CASSKAEVKDQSSGNTIYF. The chain has TRBV28 and TRBJ1-3, with D hard to call. CDR1 is MDHEN and CDR2 is SYDVKM in the germline V gene. V was clipped by 6 bases and J by 0 bases, with 24 bases between them. The CDR3 extends over 19 amino acids.

This chain links TRBV6-1 with TRBJ1-4, with 7 bases lining up with TRBD1. The CDR3 consists of 14 residues. Per the germline V gene, CDR1 is MNHNS and CDR2 is SASEGT. V lost 3 bases to trimming and J lost 4 bases; unmatched junction nucleotides: 2. The CDR3 sequence is CASSEGTDNEKLFF. CDR3 nucleotide sequence: TGTGCCAGCAGTGAGGGGACAGATAATGAAAAACTGTTTTTT.

The rearrangement joins TRBV29-1 to TRBJ2-3, with 16 bases aligning to TRBD2. Germline CDR1 reads SQVTM; CDR2 reads ANQGSEA. The V gene end was trimmed by 1 base and the J gene end by 1 base; junction bases not matched to a gene: 5. The CDR3 has 18 amino acids. The CDR3 DNA is TGCAGCGTTGAAGCGGGACTAGCGGGAGGGCCGGGCACAGATACGCAGTATTTT. Translation: CSVEAGLAGGPGTDTQYF.